Listed below are T cell receptor beta chains from one sample, sequenced in a study of a mutant IDH1 vaccine in newly diagnosed glioma. What these receptors recognize is not known. TCRdb's table, derived via immunoSEQ multiplex PCR, lists solely in-frame clones and lacks some. This repertoire shows about 30,000 clones, approximately 77% found once; its top ten account for 15%. The sample here was PBMCs, taken from a glioma patient whose treatment included an IDH1 peptide vaccine. These receptors came from a man under 40 with glioma. The CDR3 runs from the conserved cysteine through the conserved F or W. D genes are given only for firm matches. Only part of the rows carry a size: once, few, many, or a class if the clone is expanded.

v_gene: TRBV19; abundance: NA; d_gene: NA; j_gene: TRBJ2-7; CDR3nt: TGTGCCAGTAGTCGCCAGCTGTCCTCCTACGAGCAGTACTTC; CDR3aa: CASSRQLSSYEQYF
v_gene: TRBV4-1; abundance: medium-sized; d_gene: NA; j_gene: TRBJ1-5; CDR3nt: TGCGCCAGCAGCCCGTGGGGGGGCAATCAGCCCCAGCATTTT; CDR3aa: CASSPWGGNQPQHF
v_gene: TRBV7-9; abundance: NA; d_gene: TRBD1; j_gene: TRBJ2-7; CDR3nt: TGTGCCAGCAGCCCGGACAGGACGGAGTACTTC; CDR3aa: CASSPDRTEYF
v_gene: TRBV2; abundance: NA; d_gene: NA; j_gene: TRBJ2-7; CDR3nt: TGTGCCAGCAGTGAGGCCGGACTCGAGCAGTACTTC; CDR3aa: CASSEAGLEQYF
v_gene: TRBV19; abundance: NA; d_gene: NA; j_gene: TRBJ1-3; CDR3nt: TGTGCCAGTAGTATAGCAGGGTCTGGAAACACCATATATTTT; CDR3aa: CASSIAGSGNTIYF
v_gene: TRBV5-6; abundance: NA; d_gene: TRBD2; j_gene: TRBJ2-2; CDR3nt: TGTGCCAGCAGCCAGACTAGCGGGAGCACCGGGGAGCTGTTTTTT; CDR3aa: CASSQTSGSTGELFF
v_gene: TRBV6-5; abundance: NA; d_gene: NA; j_gene: TRBJ1-2; CDR3nt: TGTGCCAGCAGTTCCATCATTAGGGGCGGTAACTATGGCTACACCTTC; CDR3aa: CASSSIIRGGNYGYTF
v_gene: TRBV6-5; abundance: NA; d_gene: TRBD1; j_gene: TRBJ2-4; CDR3nt: TGTGCCAGCAGCAAGGACAGGGGAGCCAAAAACATTCAGTACTTC; CDR3aa: CASSKDRGAKNIQYF
v_gene: TRBV15; abundance: NA; d_gene: NA; j_gene: TRBJ1-1; CDR3nt: TGTGCCACCAGCCCTGGACGGTTAAGGACTGAAGCTTTCTTT; CDR3aa: CATSPGRLRTEAFF
v_gene: TRBV6-6; abundance: NA; d_gene: NA; j_gene: TRBJ2-3; CDR3nt: TGTGCCAGCAGTTATGGGCAGGGACCAGATACGCAGTATTTT; CDR3aa: CASSYGQGPDTQYF
v_gene: TRBV7-9; abundance: NA; d_gene: NA; j_gene: TRBJ1-3; CDR3nt: TGTGCCAGCAGCCCCATCTTCCGGGAGCCAGACTCTGGAAACACCATATATTTT; CDR3aa: CASSPIFREPDSGNTIYF
v_gene: TRBV6-5; abundance: NA; d_gene: TRBD2; j_gene: TRBJ2-1; CDR3nt: TGTGCCAGTGCAAAGGGACTAGCGGGAAACAATGAGCAGTTCTTC; CDR3aa: CASAKGLAGNNEQFF
v_gene: TRBV11-2; abundance: NA; d_gene: TRBD1; j_gene: TRBJ1-4; CDR3nt: TGTGCCAGCAGCTTAAGTAGCACAGGGGGTAATGAAAAACTGTTTTTT; CDR3aa: CASSLSSTGGNEKLFF
v_gene: TRBV6-5; abundance: NA; d_gene: NA; j_gene: TRBJ1-1; CDR3nt: TGTGCCAGCAGTTACTCGACGGGGGGAACTGAAGCTTTCTTT; CDR3aa: CASSYSTGGTEAFF
v_gene: TRBV2; abundance: NA; d_gene: TRBD1; j_gene: TRBJ1-1; CDR3nt: TGTGCCAGCGAGCGTATGCGACAGGGAGCTTTCTTT; CDR3aa: CASERMRQGAFF
v_gene: TRBV6-6; abundance: NA; d_gene: NA; j_gene: TRBJ1-2; CDR3nt: TGTGCCAGCAGTTTGGGTGGGGCAGCTAACTATGGCTACACCTTC; CDR3aa: CASSLGGAANYGYTF
v_gene: TRBV7-8; abundance: few; d_gene: NA; j_gene: TRBJ1-1; CDR3nt: TGTGCCAGCAGCTTCATGAACACTGAAGCTTTCTTT; CDR3aa: CASSFMNTEAFF
v_gene: TRBV2; abundance: medium-sized; d_gene: TRBD2; j_gene: TRBJ2-2; CDR3nt: TGTGCCAGCCGGGGCGGGCTAGCGGGATCGAACACCGGGGAGCTGTTTTTT; CDR3aa: CASRGGLAGSNTGELFF
v_gene: TRBV19; abundance: NA; d_gene: NA; j_gene: TRBJ1-1; CDR3nt: TGTGCCAGTAGTATAGATCTATTCGGGAAAACTTTCTTT; CDR3aa: CASSIDLFGKTFF
v_gene: TRBV10-3; abundance: NA; d_gene: NA; j_gene: TRBJ1-2; CDR3nt: TGTGCCATCAGTGAGGTGGCAGACGATAACTATGGCTACACCTTC; CDR3aa: CAISEVADDNYGYTF
v_gene: TRBV7-2; abundance: NA; d_gene: NA; j_gene: TRBJ2-2; CDR3nt: TGTGCCAGCAGCCCCCGGGATAGCGGATACACCGGGGAGCTGTTTTTT; CDR3aa: CASSPRDSGYTGELFF
v_gene: TRBV5-1; abundance: NA; d_gene: TRBD1; j_gene: TRBJ1-1; CDR3nt: TGCGCCAGCAGCCCGGGGGGGACAGGGAAGGAGAACACTGAAGCTTTCTTT; CDR3aa: CASSPGGTGKENTEAFF
v_gene: TRBV29-1; abundance: NA; d_gene: NA; j_gene: TRBJ1-4; CDR3nt: TGCAGCGTTCTAATCGGAAAACTGTTTTTT; CDR3aa: CSVLIGKLFF
v_gene: TRBV7-9; abundance: NA; d_gene: TRBD2; j_gene: TRBJ2-7; CDR3nt: TGTGCCAGCAGCTCGACAAGCACTAGCGGCTCCTACGAGCAGTACTTC; CDR3aa: CASSSTSTSGSYEQYF
v_gene: TRBV19; abundance: NA; d_gene: TRBD2; j_gene: TRBJ2-2; CDR3nt: TGTGCCAGTAGTCCCCGGACTAGCGGTAACACCGGGGAGCTGTTTTTT; CDR3aa: CASSPRTSGNTGELFF
v_gene: TRBV7-2; abundance: NA; d_gene: TRBD2; j_gene: TRBJ2-7; CDR3nt: TGTGCCAGCAGCTCGACTAGCGGTTACGAGCAGTACTTC; CDR3aa: CASSSTSGYEQYF
v_gene: TRBV5-1; abundance: NA; d_gene: NA; j_gene: TRBJ2-1; CDR3nt: TGCGCCAGCAGCTCGGGCGAGGGGAACAATGAGCAGTTCTTC; CDR3aa: CASSSGEGNNEQFF
v_gene: TRBV4-1; abundance: NA; d_gene: TRBD2; j_gene: TRBJ2-4; CDR3nt: TGCGCCAGCAGCCAAGAAGGACTAGCGGGGGGGTGGGACATTCAGTACTTC; CDR3aa: CASSQEGLAGGWDIQYF
v_gene: TRBV19; abundance: NA; d_gene: NA; j_gene: TRBJ2-7; CDR3nt: TGTGCCAGTAGTATCAACCTTTCTGGCAGATACGAGCAGTACTTC; CDR3aa: CASSINLSGRYEQYF
v_gene: TRBV7-9; abundance: NA; d_gene: NA; j_gene: TRBJ1-5; CDR3nt: TGTGCCAGCAGCAGATTAGGGACGGAGGGCGATCAGCCCCAGCATTTT; CDR3aa: CASSRLGTEGDQPQHF
v_gene: TRBV30; abundance: once; d_gene: TRBD2; j_gene: TRBJ2-1; CDR3nt: TGTGCCTGGGGGACTAGCGTAAGCTCCTACAATGAGCAGTTCTTC; CDR3aa: CAWGTSVSSYNEQFF
v_gene: TRBV19; abundance: NA; d_gene: NA; j_gene: TRBJ1-1; CDR3nt: TGTGCCAGTAGTATAGAGGGGGTTGGCCGGATCGAAGCTTTCTTT; CDR3aa: CASSIEGVGRIEAFF
v_gene: TRBV5-1; abundance: NA; d_gene: TRBD2; j_gene: TRBJ2-2; CDR3nt: TGCGCCAGCAGCCCACTAGCGGGGACCGAGGAGCTGTTTTTT; CDR3aa: CASSPLAGTEELFF
v_gene: TRBV27; abundance: NA; d_gene: TRBD1; j_gene: TRBJ1-5; CDR3nt: TGTGCCAGCAGTCCCGGGACAGCTCAGCCCCAGCATTTT; CDR3aa: CASSPGTAQPQHF
v_gene: TRBV19; abundance: NA; d_gene: NA; j_gene: TRBJ1-2; CDR3nt: TGTGCCAGTAGTCTCGACAGGCTGAGAGGCTACACCTTC; CDR3aa: CASSLDRLRGYTF
v_gene: TRBV6-5; abundance: NA; d_gene: TRBD1; j_gene: TRBJ1-2; CDR3nt: TGTGCCAGCTCCGGACAGGGGACCTATGGCTACACCTTC; CDR3aa: CASSGQGTYGYTF
v_gene: TRBV4-1; abundance: few; d_gene: NA; j_gene: TRBJ1-5; CDR3nt: TGCGCCAGCAGCCAACATCTGGAGGGGTTGCAGCCCCAGCATTTT; CDR3aa: CASSQHLEGLQPQHF
v_gene: TRBV15; abundance: once; d_gene: TRBD2; j_gene: TRBJ2-3; CDR3nt: TGTGCCACCAGCAGTAGACCAGGGAGGGTGGGAGATACGCAGTATTTT; CDR3aa: CATSSRPGRVGDTQYF
v_gene: TRBV4-2; abundance: NA; d_gene: NA; j_gene: TRBJ2-1; CDR3nt: TGTGCCAGCAGCCAAGTTAGGCCCAATGAGCAGTTCTTC; CDR3aa: CASSQVRPNEQFF
v_gene: TRBV15; abundance: few; d_gene: NA; j_gene: TRBJ1-5; CDR3nt: TGTGCCACCAGCAGAGCCGGGGGAAGTCAGCCCCAGCATTTT; CDR3aa: CATSRAGGSQPQHF
v_gene: TRBV5-8; abundance: once; d_gene: NA; j_gene: TRBJ2-6; CDR3nt: TGTGCCAGCAGCTTGAGTGGGGCCAACGTCCTGACTTTC; CDR3aa: CASSLSGANVLTF
v_gene: TRBV5-6; abundance: NA; d_gene: TRBD2; j_gene: TRBJ2-3; CDR3nt: TGTGCCAGCAGCTTGGCGGTAGCGGGAGGGGGAGATACGCAGTATTTT; CDR3aa: CASSLAVAGGGDTQYF
v_gene: TRBV19; abundance: NA; d_gene: NA; j_gene: TRBJ2-5; CDR3nt: TGTGCCAGTAGTATAGGGGGCACAGGGAAAGAGACCCAGTACTTC; CDR3aa: CASSIGGTGKETQYF
v_gene: TRBV6-5; abundance: few; d_gene: NA; j_gene: TRBJ1-5; CDR3nt: TGTGCCAGCACCAGGACCAATCAGCCCCAGCATTTT; CDR3aa: CASTRTNQPQHF
v_gene: TRBV5-1; abundance: NA; d_gene: NA; j_gene: TRBJ2-2; CDR3nt: TGCGCCAGCAGCTTGGTCCTGGGGACGGCCGGGGAGCTGTTTTTT; CDR3aa: CASSLVLGTAGELFF
v_gene: TRBV5-5; abundance: NA; d_gene: NA; j_gene: TRBJ2-3; CDR3nt: TGTGCCAGCAGCACGGGGGCGGGGGGCACAGATACGCAGTATTTT; CDR3aa: CASSTGAGGTDTQYF
v_gene: TRBV19; abundance: NA; d_gene: NA; j_gene: TRBJ2-6; CDR3nt: TGTGCCAGTAGTATGGCAGGGGCCAACGTCCTGACTTTC; CDR3aa: CASSMAGANVLTF
v_gene: TRBV5-1; abundance: NA; d_gene: NA; j_gene: TRBJ1-1; CDR3nt: TGCGCCAGCAGCTTGCGCCTGAACACTGAAGCTTTCTTT; CDR3aa: CASSLRLNTEAFF
v_gene: TRBV6-4; abundance: many; d_gene: TRBD1; j_gene: TRBJ2-1; CDR3nt: TGTGCCAGCAGTCCAGGGGGCGAGTCGAATGAGCAGTTCTTC; CDR3aa: CASSPGGESNEQFF
v_gene: TRBV15; abundance: NA; d_gene: NA; j_gene: TRBJ2-2; CDR3nt: TGTGCCACCAGCGGGGACATATCGAACACCGGGGAGCTGTTTTTT; CDR3aa: CATSGDISNTGELFF
v_gene: TRBV9; abundance: NA; d_gene: TRBD2; j_gene: TRBJ2-5; CDR3nt: TGTGCCAGCAGCGTAGCGACTAGCGGGGAGGGGTGGCAAGAGACCCAGTACTTC; CDR3aa: CASSVATSGEGWQETQYF
v_gene: TRBV19; abundance: once; d_gene: NA; j_gene: TRBJ1-4; CDR3nt: TGTGCCAGTAGTGGGGGGGTCCGACAGCCCTTAGGAGAAAAACTGTTTTTT; CDR3aa: CASSGGVRQPLGEKLFF